The rows below give T cell receptor beta chains drawn from one sample of a study of neurological immune-mediated disorders. MiXCR, run by TCRdb on the 5' RACE reads, gives a single entry per CDR3 protein. The repertoire includes roughly 36,000 distinct CDR3 sequences, less than 3.5% of them detected once, and more than 7.5% sits in the top ten. Sequenced sample: PBMCs. Receptors were obtained from a woman aged 55-70 years with multiple sclerosis. Each CDR3 is given with its conserved first and last residue. D genes are given only for firm matches. Part of the rows lack a size; the others show once, few, many or a class for expanded clones.

14,TRBJ2-1,few,TRBV3-1,-,TGTGCCAGCAGCCAAGATAGGGGGACATATCGTCCGTTCTTC,CASSQDRGTYRPFF
13,TRBJ1-2,many,TRBV25-1,-,TGTGCCAGCAGTGAACCAGGGACCTATGGCTACACCTTC,CASSEPGTYGYTF
14,TRBJ2-2,many,TRBV7-9,-,TGTGCCAGCGGGCAGGCCGGGAGTAACGGGGAGCTGTTTTTT,CASGQAGSNGELFF
14,TRBJ1-1,many,TRBV20-1,-,TGCAGTGCTAGGAGGGAGGGGTCGAACACTGAAGCTTTCTTT,CSARREGSNTEAFF
11,TRBJ1-1,many,TRBV20-1,-,TGCAGCGCCGGGACCAACACTGAAGCTTTCTTT,CSAGTNTEAFF
15,TRBJ2-2,many,TRBV18,-,TGTGCCAGCTCAACCTGGACAGCGAACACCGGGGAGCTGTTTTTT,CASSTWTANTGELFF
14,TRBJ2-2,many,TRBV7-2,-,TGTGCCAGCAGCCCCGGGGTGTACACCGGGGAGCTGTTTTTT,CASSPGVYTGELFF
12,TRBJ2-7,many,TRBV5-1,TRBD1,TGCGCCAGCAGGCCGAACAGGGGTGAGCAGTACTTC,CASRPNRGEQYF
16,TRBJ2-7,many,TRBV5-1,-,TGCGCCAGCAGCTTAACAACCGGGACGGCCGTTAGGGAGCAGTACTTC,CASSLTTGTAVREQYF
14,TRBJ2-7,-,TRBV4-1,-,TGCGCCAGCAGCCAAGATAGGGGGTACTACGAGCAGTACTTC,CASSQDRGYYEQYF
16,TRBJ2-7,few,TRBV15,TRBD1,TGTGCCACCAGCAGAGATGGAGGGGACAGGGGTTACGAGCAGTACTTC,CATSRDGGDRGYEQYF
14,TRBJ2-1,many,TRBV15,-,TGTGCCACCAGCAGGGACACAGCTGGCGGTGAGCAGTTCTTC,CATSRDTAGGEQFF
14,TRBJ1-1,many,TRBV6-6,-,TGTGCCAGCAGTTACTCGGAGACAGTGGATGAAGCTTTCTTT,CASSYSETVDEAFF
14,TRBJ1-2,many,TRBV29-1,-,TGCAGCGTCCTTGTTTCCGGGACGAGGGTCGGCTACACCTTC,CSVLVSGTRVGYTF
12,TRBJ2-7,many,TRBV3-1,-,TGTGCCAGCAGCCAAGTTCATACGCAGCAGTACTTC,CASSQVHTQQYF
14,TRBJ2-7,many,TRBV7-2,TRBD2,TGTGCCAGCAGCTCTAGCGGGGGGACCGGGGAGCAGTACTTC,CASSSSGGTGEQYF
16,TRBJ2-5,-,TRBV7-9,-,TGTGCCAGCAGCTTAGGAAGGGTTTGGGGACCGGCGACCCAGTACTTC,CASSLGRVWGPATQYF
16,TRBJ2-7,many,TRBV12-3/TRBV12-4,TRBD2,TGTGCCAGCAGTACCCATCCGGGACTAGTGGTCCACGAGCAGTACTTC,CASSTHPGLVVHEQYF
16,TRBJ2-1,many,TRBV6-5,-,TGTGCCAGCAGTGAGGCAGGGGGGTACCTGAGGAATGAGCAGTTCTTC,CASSEAGGYLRNEQFF
16,TRBJ2-5,many,TRBV7-2,TRBD2,TGTGCCAGCAGCCGTAGCGGGGGGTTGGGGGCGGAGACCCAGTACTTC,CASSRSGGLGAETQYF
15,TRBJ1-1,many,TRBV5-1,TRBD1,TGCGCCAGCAGCTTGGACAGGGGCCGGAACACTGAAGCTTTCTTT,CASSLDRGRNTEAFF
14,TRBJ2-5,many,TRBV5-1,-,TGCGCCAGTAATTACCAGGGGCTCCAAGAGACCCAGTACTTC,CASNYQGLQETQYF
12,TRBJ2-4,-,TRBV5-5,-,TGTGCCAGCAGCTTGTACCCGGACATTCAGTACTTC,CASSLYPDIQYF
14,TRBJ1-1,many,TRBV20-1,-,TGCAGTGCTTTCTCAGGAGCGGGAGACACTGAAGCTTTCTTT,CSAFSGAGDTEAFF
13,TRBJ2-2,many,TRBV6-8,-,TGTGCCAGCAGCCCCACTGGAGGGGGGGAGCTGTTTTTT,CASSPTGGGELFF
13,TRBJ1-2,many,TRBV6-5,-,TGTGCCAGCAGACGACAGGCGAGCTATGGCTACACCTTC,CASRRQASYGYTF
13,TRBJ2-7,many,TRBV20-1,-,TGCAGTGCTAGGGTCCCGGGGGCTCGGGAGCAGTACTTC,CSARVPGAREQYF
16,TRBJ2-1,many,TRBV14,TRBD2,TGTGCCAGCAGCCAGCCGGGACTAGCGGCCTACAATGAGCAGTTCTTC,CASSQPGLAAYNEQFF
14,TRBJ1-2,many,TRBV27,-,TGTGCCAGCAACAAACACCAGGGGTCGAGTGGCTACACCTTC,CASNKHQGSSGYTF
15,TRBJ1-2,many,TRBV5-1,-,TGCGCCAGCAGCTTGGCAGCCAGTTCTAACTATGGCTACACCTTC,CASSLAASSNYGYTF
14,TRBJ2-2,many,TRBV29-1,TRBD1,TGCAGCGGCGCCGCAGGGGGCGACACCGGGGAGCTGTTTTTT,CSGAAGGDTGELFF
14,TRBJ1-2,many,TRBV3-1,-,TGTGCCAGCAGCCAAGGACAGCCCCTCTATGGCTACACCTTC,CASSQGQPLYGYTF
14,TRBJ2-7,many,TRBV12-3/TRBV12-4,-,TGTGCCAGCAGTGCCGGGACACGGCGGAACGAGCAGTACTTC,CASSAGTRRNEQYF
12,TRBJ1-1,many,TRBV6-2/TRBV6-3,-,TGTGCCAGCGGCCGGTGGAACACTGAAGCTTTCTTT,CASGRWNTEAFF
14,TRBJ2-7,many,TRBV25-1,TRBD1,TGTGCCAGCAGTAGGGACAGAGCGGTCAACGAGCAGTACTTC,CASSRDRAVNEQYF
13,TRBJ2-7,-,TRBV3-1,-,TGTGCCAGCAGCCAAGTGACTCGGGACGAGCAGTACTTC,CASSQVTRDEQYF